This is a list of T cell receptor beta chains from one sample in a study of T cells in Graves' hyperthyroidism and ophthalmopathy. TCRdb analysed the multiplex PCR reads with MiXCR anew, one entry per CDR3 protein. The profile shows 500,000 to 750,000 distinct CDR3 sequences, 11% to 15% of them singletons. The sample comprised blood. The origin of the receptors is a woman younger than 35 with Graves' ophthalmopathy. Both conserved end residues are part of each CDR3.

cdr3_aa v_call
CASSRTSAATGELFF TRBV6-1
CASRRGGSYEQYF TRBV7-9
CASSFGGGFGNTEAFF TRBV5-1
CASRTDRLDEQYF TRBV10-1
CSAEGGGNEKLFF TRBV20-1
CASSSLGPDIPTDTQYF TRBV13
CSARAGSGRGNEQFF TRBV20-1
CASAGQPNQPQHF TRBV2
CASSPLRGVVNEQFF TRBV18
CSVEEERGAAVEQYF TRBV29-1
CASSLFRNHAEAFF TRBV12-3/TRBV12-4
CATGHGTEVQPQHF TRBV15
CASKSLSGYSNQPQHF TRBV6-1
CASSRTSGRGYNEQFF TRBV3-1
CASSLRTGTETYEQYF TRBV7-8
CASSSFRSGGTYNEQFF TRBV12-3/TRBV12-4
CASTVSGEPYEQYF TRBV6-2/TRBV6-3
CASSLRRPEYNEQFF TRBV7-9
CASSDSPSGRYNNEQFF TRBV6-1
CASSSLSGTGEETQYF TRBV7-9
CASSLASWTEAFF TRBV28
CASSQGHSGIREQYF TRBV4-1
CASSLGLGTGTGEQYF TRBV18
CASSSDRGQRDGYTF TRBV18
CASSDYTRDPQETQYF TRBV9
CASSLRDRSAQYF TRBV6-2/TRBV6-3
CASSHTGSLYNEQFF TRBV12-3/TRBV12-4
CASSMTQSYEQYF TRBV12-3/TRBV12-4
CAVGQGAEGANVLTF TRBV28
CASAKIQGSIEQYF TRBV27
CASSLYVGRVSEWYF TRBV27
CASSVGDREDTEAFF TRBV9
CASSSLGGQGVSTDTQYF TRBV7-9
CASSPLEGEQYF TRBV12-3/TRBV12-4
CASSTPGLKLGGYTF TRBV7-9
CASSVGGTGGSYEQYF TRBV9
CASSFRPDTRAFF TRBV12-3/TRBV12-4
CASRSPDRVYGYTF TRBV11-2
CASSEASSGQPQHF TRBV2
CSAPPTGLAGSTDTQYF TRBV20-1
CASRSAAKQFF TRBV12-3/TRBV12-4
CASSPRTSDDNEQFF TRBV7-8